This T cell receptor (beta chain) is from a study of T cell repertoires in cytomegalovirus infection. As for the study in general: Alongside well-studied HLA-B-restricted CMV epitopes, recently identified HLA-C-restricted CMV epitopes were also used. Matching HLA type and CMV infection were both indicated by public TCR beta signatures.

Study-level results: What dominated the ex vivo response were HLA-C-restricted CMV-specific TCR beta clonotypes. Of the TCR beta families, the public ones yielded a cumulative frequency that identified carriers of CMV plus the relevant HLA.

With regard to this clonotype: What it binds is not known.

CDR3 length: 13 residues. Germline values: CDR1 SGHAT, CDR2 FQDESV (reference sequence). The V gene lost 7 bases and the J gene lost 0 bases, with 7 bases spanning the gap. A single record per CDR3 protein comes from TCRdb applying MiXCR to the reads. This sample has some 480,000 distinct CDR3 sequences, with around 35% found just once. The input for sequencing was cultured PBMCs, taken from culture after CMV antigen stimulation. This sequence was found in a human donor in good health (CMV status not recorded). Some clones in this sample may be carry-over from other donors' samples. The V gene is TRBV11-1, the J gene TRBJ2-4; D uncertain. CDR3 coding DNA: TGTGCCAGCACCTCAGGAGCCAAAAACATTCAGTACTTC. Encoded protein: CASTSGAKNIQYF.